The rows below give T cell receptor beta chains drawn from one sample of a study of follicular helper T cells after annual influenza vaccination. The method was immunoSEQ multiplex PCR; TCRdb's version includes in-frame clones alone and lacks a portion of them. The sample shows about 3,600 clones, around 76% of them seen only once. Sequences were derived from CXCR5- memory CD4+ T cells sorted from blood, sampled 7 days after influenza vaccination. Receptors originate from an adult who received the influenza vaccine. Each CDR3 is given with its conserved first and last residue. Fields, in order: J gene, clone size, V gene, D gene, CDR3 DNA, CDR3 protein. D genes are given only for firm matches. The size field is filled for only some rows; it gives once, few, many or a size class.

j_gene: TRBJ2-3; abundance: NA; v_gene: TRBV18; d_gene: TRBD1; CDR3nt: TGTGCCAGCTCACCGGGACAGGCAACCACAGATACGCAGTATTTT; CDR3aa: CASSPGQATTDTQYF
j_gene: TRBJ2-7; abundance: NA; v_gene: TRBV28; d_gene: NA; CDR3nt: TGTGCCAGCAGTAGCGGAGGGGGGGCGGCCTACGAGCAGTACTTC; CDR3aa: CASSSGGGAAYEQYF
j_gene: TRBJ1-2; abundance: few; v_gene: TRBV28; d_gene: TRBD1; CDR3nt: TGTGCCAGCAGTCGCGACAGGGTGGATGGCTACACCTTC; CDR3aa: CASSRDRVDGYTF
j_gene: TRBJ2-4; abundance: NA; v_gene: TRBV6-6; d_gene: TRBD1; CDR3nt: TGTGCCAGCAGGACCGACAGGGTAGCCAAAAACATTCAGTACTTC; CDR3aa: CASRTDRVAKNIQYF
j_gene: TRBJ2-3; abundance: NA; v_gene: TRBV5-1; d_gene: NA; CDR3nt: TGCGCCAGCAGCTTGAGGGCTAGCGAAGATACGCAGTATTTT; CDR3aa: CASSLRASEDTQYF
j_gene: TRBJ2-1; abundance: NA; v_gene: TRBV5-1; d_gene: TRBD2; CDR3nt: TGCGCCAGCAGCTTGGCCCTAGCGGGGGCGTACAATGAGCAGTTCTTC; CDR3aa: CASSLALAGAYNEQFF
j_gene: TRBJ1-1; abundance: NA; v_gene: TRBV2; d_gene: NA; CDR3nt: TGTGCCGGAGTATGGGGGGAAGCTTTCTTT; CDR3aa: CAGVWGEAFF
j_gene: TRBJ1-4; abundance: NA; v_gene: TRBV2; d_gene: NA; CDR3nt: TGTGCCAGCAGCGGGGACTTTGAAAAACTGTTTTTT; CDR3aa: CASSGDFEKLFF
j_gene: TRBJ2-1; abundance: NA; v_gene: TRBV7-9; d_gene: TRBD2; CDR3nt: TGTGCCGCCAAGACTAGCGGTCGAGGGAATGAGCAGTTCTTC; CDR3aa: CAAKTSGRGNEQFF
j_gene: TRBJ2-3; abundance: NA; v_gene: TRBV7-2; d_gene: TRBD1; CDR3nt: TGTGCCAGCAGCTTAAAGGGACAGGACTCCAGGACTGTTGATACGCAGTATTTT; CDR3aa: CASSLKGQDSRTVDTQYF
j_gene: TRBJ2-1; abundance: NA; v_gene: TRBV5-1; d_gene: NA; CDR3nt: TGCGCCAGCAGCTTGGCCCTGCGAACTCTAGCCGTTTCCTACAATGAGCAGTTCTTC; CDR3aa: CASSLALRTLAVSYNEQFF
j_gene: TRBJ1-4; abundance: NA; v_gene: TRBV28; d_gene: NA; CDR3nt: TGTGCCAGCAGTTCAAGGGGTAGGGCTGAAAAACTGTTTTTT; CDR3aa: CASSSRGRAEKLFF
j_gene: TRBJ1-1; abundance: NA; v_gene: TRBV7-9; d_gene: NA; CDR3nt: TGTGCCAGCAGCCCAGCCGTCGCTGAAGCTTTCTTT; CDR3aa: CASSPAVAEAFF
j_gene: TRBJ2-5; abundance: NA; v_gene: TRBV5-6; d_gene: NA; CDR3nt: TGTGCCAGCAGCTTGGGGCTGGGGAAGGTGGGGGAGACCCAGTACTTC; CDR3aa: CASSLGLGKVGETQYF
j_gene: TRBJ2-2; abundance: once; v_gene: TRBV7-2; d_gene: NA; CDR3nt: TGTGCCAGCAGCTTAGTTTCAGGAAACACCGGGGAGCTGTTTTTT; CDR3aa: CASSLVSGNTGELFF
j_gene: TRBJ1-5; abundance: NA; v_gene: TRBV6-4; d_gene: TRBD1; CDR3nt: TGTGCCAGCAGCCGGGACAGGGATCAGCCCCAGCATTTT; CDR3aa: CASSRDRDQPQHF
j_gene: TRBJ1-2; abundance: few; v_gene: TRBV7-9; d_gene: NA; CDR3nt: TGTGCCTCCAACGAGGGCAGCTCCGCCTATGGCTACACCTTC; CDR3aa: CASNEGSSAYGYTF
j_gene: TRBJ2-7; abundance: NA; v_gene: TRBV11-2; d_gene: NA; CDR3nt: TGTGCCAGCAGCTTAGGCCGTGGGGGTTCCTACGAGCAGTACTTC; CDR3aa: CASSLGRGGSYEQYF
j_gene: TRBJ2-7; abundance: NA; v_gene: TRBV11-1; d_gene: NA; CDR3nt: TGTGCCAGCAGCCTGTTACGGGGGGCGAATTACGAGCAGTACTTC; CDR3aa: CASSLLRGANYEQYF
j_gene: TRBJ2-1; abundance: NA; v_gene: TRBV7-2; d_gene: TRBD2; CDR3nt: TGTGCCAGCAGCTTAGAATCATGGCGGGGGGGGGATCCGGTCTTC; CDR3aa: CASSLESWRGGDPVF
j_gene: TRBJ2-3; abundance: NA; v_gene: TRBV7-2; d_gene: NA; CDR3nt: TGTGCCAGCAGCCAGCTTTCAGATACGCAGTATTTT; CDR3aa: CASSQLSDTQYF
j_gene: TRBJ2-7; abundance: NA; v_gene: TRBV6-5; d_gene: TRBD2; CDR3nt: TGTGCCAGCAGTTACAGTCTAGCGGGGGTCTACGAGCAGTACTTC; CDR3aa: CASSYSLAGVYEQYF
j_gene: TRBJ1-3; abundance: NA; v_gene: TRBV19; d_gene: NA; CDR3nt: TGTGCCAGTAGTATAATTGGAGGAAACACCATATATTTT; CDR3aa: CASSIIGGNTIYF
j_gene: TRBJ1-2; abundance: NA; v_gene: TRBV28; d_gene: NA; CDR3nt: TGTGCCAGCAGGATTACAGTTGGTGGCTACACCTTC; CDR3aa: CASRITVGGYTF
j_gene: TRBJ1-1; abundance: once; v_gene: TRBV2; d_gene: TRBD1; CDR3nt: TGTGCCAGCAGTGGTGGACAGGGGGCTGAAGCTTTCTTT; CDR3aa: CASSGGQGAEAFF
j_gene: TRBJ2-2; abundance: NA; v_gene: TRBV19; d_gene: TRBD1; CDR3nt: TGTGCCAGTAGTAGATCCGGGACAGGGAACACCGGGGAGCTGTTTTTT; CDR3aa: CASSRSGTGNTGELFF
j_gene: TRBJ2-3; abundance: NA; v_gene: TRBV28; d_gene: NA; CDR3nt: TGTGCCAGCAGTTTATTGTCACTGGGTTTGAGAACAGATACGCAGTATTTT; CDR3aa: CASSLLSLGLRTDTQYF
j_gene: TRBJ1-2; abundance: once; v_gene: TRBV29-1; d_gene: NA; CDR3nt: TGCAGCGTTGAACGCGGGACAACCTATGGCTACACCTTC; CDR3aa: CSVERGTTYGYTF
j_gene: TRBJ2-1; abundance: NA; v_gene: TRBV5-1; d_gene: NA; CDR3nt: TGCGCCAGCAGCTTGGCAACGGGGACTAGGGGGCCGGGTGAGCAGTTCTTC; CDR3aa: CASSLATGTRGPGEQFF
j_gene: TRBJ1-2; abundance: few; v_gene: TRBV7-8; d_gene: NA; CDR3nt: TGTGCCAGCAGCTTAGGGGGCCCGGGATATGGCTACACCTTC; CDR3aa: CASSLGGPGYGYTF
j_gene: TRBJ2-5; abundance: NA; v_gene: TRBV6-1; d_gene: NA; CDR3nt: TGTGCCAGCAGTGAAGTCCGGCAGGTTGACGAGACCCAGTACTTC; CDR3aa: CASSEVRQVDETQYF
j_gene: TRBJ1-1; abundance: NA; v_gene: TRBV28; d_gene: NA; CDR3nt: TGTGCCAGCGTAGGACGGATGAACACTGAAGCTTTCTTT; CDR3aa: CASVGRMNTEAFF
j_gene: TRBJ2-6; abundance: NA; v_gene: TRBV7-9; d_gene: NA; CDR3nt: TGTGCCAGCAGCTTAGATCCCTCGTCTGGGGCCAACGTCCTGACTTTC; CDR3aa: CASSLDPSSGANVLTF
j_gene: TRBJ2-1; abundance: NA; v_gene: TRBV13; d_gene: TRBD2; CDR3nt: TGTGCCAGCAGCCCTAGCGGGGGGGCCTACAATGAGCAGTTCTTC; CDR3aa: CASSPSGGAYNEQFF
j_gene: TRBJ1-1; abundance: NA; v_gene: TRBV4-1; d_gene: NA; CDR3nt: TGCGCCAGCAGCCAAGACCCGACGGTGAACACTGAAGCTTTCTTT; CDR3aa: CASSQDPTVNTEAFF
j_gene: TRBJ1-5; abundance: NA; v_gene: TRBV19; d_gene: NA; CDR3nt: TGTGCCAGTAGTATAGCTCAGGACAATCAGCCCCAGCATTTT; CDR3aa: CASSIAQDNQPQHF
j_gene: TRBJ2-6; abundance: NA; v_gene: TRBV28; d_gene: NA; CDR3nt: TGTGCCAGCAGACCCCAGGGGACTGGGGCCAACGTCCTGACTTTC; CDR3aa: CASRPQGTGANVLTF
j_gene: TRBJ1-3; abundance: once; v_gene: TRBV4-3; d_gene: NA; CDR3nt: TGCGCCAGCAGCCCCAGTAGGACCCTTAACTCTGGAAACACCATATATTTT; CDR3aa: CASSPSRTLNSGNTIYF
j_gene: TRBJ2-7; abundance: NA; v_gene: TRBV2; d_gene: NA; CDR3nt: TGTGCCAGCCACCTAGACAGTGATTACGAGAAGCAGTACTTC; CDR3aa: CASHLDSDYEKQYF
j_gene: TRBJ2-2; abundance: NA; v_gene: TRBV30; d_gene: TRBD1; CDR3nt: TGTGCCTTGGGGACAGGGTACACCGGGGAGCTGTTTTTT; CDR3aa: CALGTGYTGELFF
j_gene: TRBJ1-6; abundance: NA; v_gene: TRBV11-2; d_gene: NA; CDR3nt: TGTGCCAGCAGCTTAGGGGCGAGCTCCTATAATTCACCCCTCCACTTT; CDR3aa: CASSLGASSYNSPLHF
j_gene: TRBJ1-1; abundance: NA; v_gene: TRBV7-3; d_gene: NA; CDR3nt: TGTGCCAGCAGCTTAGGGGTTGACACTGAAGCTTTCTTT; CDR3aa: CASSLGVDTEAFF
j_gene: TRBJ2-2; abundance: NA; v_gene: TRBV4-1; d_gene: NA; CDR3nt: TGCGCCAGCAGCCAGCCTCCAGGGACCGGGGAGCTGTTTTTT; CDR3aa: CASSQPPGTGELFF
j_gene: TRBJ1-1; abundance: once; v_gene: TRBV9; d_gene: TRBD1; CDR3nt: TGTGCCAGCAGCGAGGCCCGACAGGGGGCCTCTGAAGCTTTCTTT; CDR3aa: CASSEARQGASEAFF
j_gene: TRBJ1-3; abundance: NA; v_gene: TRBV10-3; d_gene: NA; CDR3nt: TGTGCCATCAGTGACCTGGGGGGGGAATCTGGAAACACCATATATTTT; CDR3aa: CAISDLGGESGNTIYF
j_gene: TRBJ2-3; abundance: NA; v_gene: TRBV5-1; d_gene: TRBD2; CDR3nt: TGCGCCAGCAGCCGCTCTAGCGGGGGCCAAGGGGATACGCAGTATTTT; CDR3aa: CASSRSSGGQGDTQYF
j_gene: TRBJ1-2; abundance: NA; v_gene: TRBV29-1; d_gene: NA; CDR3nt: TGCAGCGTTGAGCGGGGAGGCTATGGCTACACCTTC; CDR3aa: CSVERGGYGYTF
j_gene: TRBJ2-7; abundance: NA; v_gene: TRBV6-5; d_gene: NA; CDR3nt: TGTGCCAGCAGTTACCGGGGCTACGAGCAGTACTTC; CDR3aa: CASSYRGYEQYF
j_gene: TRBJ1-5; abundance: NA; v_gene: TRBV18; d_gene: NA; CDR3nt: TGTGCCAACTCACCGCCCGCATCGGAGGTCTCACGGGTGGGCAATCAGCCCCAGCATTTT; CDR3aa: CANSPPASEVSRVGNQPQHF